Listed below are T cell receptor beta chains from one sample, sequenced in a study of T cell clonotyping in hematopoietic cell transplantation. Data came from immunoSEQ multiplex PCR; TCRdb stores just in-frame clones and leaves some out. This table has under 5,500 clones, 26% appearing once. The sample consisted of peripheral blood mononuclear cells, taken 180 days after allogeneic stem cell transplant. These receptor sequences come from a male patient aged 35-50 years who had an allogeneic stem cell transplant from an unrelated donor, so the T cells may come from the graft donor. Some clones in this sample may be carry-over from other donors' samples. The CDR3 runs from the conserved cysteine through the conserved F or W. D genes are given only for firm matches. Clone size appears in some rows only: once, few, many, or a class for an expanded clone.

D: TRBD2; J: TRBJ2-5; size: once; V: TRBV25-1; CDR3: CASSLFGGETQYF; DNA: TGTGCCAGCAGCTTATTCGGGGGGGAGACCCAGTACTTC
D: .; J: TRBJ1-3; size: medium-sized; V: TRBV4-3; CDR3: CASSPSGRISGNTIYF; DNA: TGCGCCAGCAGCCCCTCGGGGCGGATCTCTGGAAACACCATATATTTT
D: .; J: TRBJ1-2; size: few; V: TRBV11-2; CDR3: CASSLEWSGYGYTF; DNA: TGTGCCAGCAGCTTAGAGTGGTCAGGCTATGGCTACACCTTC
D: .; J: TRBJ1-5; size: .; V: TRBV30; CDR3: CAWTADGSNQPQHF; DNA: TGTGCCTGGACCGCAGACGGCTCCAATCAGCCCCAGCATTTT
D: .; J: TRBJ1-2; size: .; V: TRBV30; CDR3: CAFGQVYGYTF; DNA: TGTGCCTTTGGACAAGTCTATGGCTACACCTTC
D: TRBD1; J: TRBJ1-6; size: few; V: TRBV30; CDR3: CAWRVEQGADNSPLHF; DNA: TGTGCCTGGAGGGTGGAGCAGGGGGCGGATAATTCACCCCTCCACTTT
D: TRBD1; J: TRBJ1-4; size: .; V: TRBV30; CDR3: CAWTRQGMNEKLFF; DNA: TGTGCCTGGACCCGACAGGGTATGAATGAAAAACTGTTTTTT
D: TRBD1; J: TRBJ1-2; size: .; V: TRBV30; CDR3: CAWSVRQGGYGDTF; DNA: TGTGCCTGGAGTGTTAGACAGGGGGGCTATGGCGACACCTTC
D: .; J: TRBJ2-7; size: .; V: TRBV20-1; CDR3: CSALYGYEQYF; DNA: TGCAGTGCTCTTTACGGTTACGAGCAGTACTTC
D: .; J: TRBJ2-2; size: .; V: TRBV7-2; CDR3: CASSLSRSGELFF; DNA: TGTGCCAGCAGCTTAAGCCGGAGCGGGGAGCTGTTTTTT
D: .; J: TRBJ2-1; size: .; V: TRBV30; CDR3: CAWSGDSVNEQFF; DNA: TGTGCCTGGAGTGGGGACTCAGTCAATGAGCAGTTCTTC
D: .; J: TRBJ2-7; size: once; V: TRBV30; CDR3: CAWSVDRGEQYF; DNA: TGTGCCTGGAGTGTGGACCGGGGCGAGCAGTACTTC
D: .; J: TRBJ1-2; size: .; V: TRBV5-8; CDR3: CASSLVTYGYTF; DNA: TGTGCTAGCAGCTTGGTGACCTATGGCTACACCTTC
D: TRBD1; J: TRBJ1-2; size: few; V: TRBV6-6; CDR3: CASSYQGGGYTF; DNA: TGTGCCAGCAGTTATCAGGGGGGAGGCTACACCTTC
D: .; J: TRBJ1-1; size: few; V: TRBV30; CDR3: CARSADTEAFF; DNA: TGTGCCCGGAGTGCGGACACTGAAGCTTTCTTT
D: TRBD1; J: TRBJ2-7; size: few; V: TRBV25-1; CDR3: CASSGDRAYEQYF; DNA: TGTGCCAGCAGTGGGGACAGAGCCTACGAGCAGTACTTC